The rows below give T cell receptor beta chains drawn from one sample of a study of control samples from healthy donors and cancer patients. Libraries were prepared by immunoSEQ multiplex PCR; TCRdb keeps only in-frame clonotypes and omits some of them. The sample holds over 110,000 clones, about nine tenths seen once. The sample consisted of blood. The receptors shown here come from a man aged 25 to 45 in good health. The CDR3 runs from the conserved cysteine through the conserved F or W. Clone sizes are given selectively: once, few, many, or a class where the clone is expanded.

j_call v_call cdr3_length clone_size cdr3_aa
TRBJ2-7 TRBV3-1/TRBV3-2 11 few CASSHGLEQYF
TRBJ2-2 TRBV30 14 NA CAWSAGTSDGELFF
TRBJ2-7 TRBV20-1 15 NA CSASFRGPTTYEQYF
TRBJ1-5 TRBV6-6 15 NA CASSLPRGSNQPQHF
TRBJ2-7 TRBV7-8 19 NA CASSFKEISRTGVAYEQYF
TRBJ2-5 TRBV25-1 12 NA CASSDRGETQYF
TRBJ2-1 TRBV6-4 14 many CASSDGQEGNEQFF
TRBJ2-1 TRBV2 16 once CASRASGRGSYNEQFF
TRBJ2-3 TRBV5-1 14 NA CASSTQGSTDTQYF
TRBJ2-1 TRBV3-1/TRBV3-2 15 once CASGPNLGIHNEQFF
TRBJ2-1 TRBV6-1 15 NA CASSEQSSGYNEQFF
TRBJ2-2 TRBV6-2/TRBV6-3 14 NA CASSYSRGAGELFF